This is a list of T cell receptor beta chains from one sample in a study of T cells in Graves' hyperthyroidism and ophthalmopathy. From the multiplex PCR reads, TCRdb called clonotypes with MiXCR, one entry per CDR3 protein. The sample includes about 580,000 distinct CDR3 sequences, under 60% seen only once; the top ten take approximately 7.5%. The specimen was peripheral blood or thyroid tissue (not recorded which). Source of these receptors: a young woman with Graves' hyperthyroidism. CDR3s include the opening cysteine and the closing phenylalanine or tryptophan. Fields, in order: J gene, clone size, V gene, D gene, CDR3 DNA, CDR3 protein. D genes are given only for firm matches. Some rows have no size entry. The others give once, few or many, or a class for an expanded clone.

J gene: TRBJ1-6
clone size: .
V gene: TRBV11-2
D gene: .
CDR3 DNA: TGTGCTAGTGCAGGGTATAATTCACCCCTCCACTTT
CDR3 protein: CASAGYNSPLHF

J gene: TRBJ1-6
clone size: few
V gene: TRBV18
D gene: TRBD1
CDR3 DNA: TGTGCCAGCTCCGAGACCCAGGGACAGTATAATTCACCCCTCCACTTT
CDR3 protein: CASSETQGQYNSPLHF

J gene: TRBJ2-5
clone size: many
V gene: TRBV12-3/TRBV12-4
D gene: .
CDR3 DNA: TGTGCCAGCAGTTTTGCGTCTGAAAGCCAGTACTTC
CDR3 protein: CASSFASESQYF

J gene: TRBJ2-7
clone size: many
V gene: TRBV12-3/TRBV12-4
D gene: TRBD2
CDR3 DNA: TGTGCCAGCAGTTTAGCGACGGGACTAGTAGGAGAGCAGTACTTC
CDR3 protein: CASSLATGLVGEQYF

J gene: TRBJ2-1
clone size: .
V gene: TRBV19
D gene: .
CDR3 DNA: TGTGCCAGTAGTATAGCCCCACGAGATGAGCAGTTCTTC
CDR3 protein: CASSIAPRDEQFF

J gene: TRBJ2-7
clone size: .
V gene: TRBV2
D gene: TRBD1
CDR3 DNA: TGTGCCAGCAGTTCGGACAGGGAAGAGACCTACGAGCAGTACTTC
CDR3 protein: CASSSDREETYEQYF

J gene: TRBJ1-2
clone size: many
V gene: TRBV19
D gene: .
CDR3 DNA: TGTGCCAGTATTCCGGGTTCGGTATCCTATGGCTACACCTTC
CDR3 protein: CASIPGSVSYGYTF

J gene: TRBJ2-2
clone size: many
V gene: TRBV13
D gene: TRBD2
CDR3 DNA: TGTGCCAGCAGCTTAGGCAGGTCTAGCGGACAGAACACCGGGGAGCTGTTTTTT
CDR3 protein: CASSLGRSSGQNTGELFF

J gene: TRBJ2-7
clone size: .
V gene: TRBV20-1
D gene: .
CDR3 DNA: TGCAGTGCTAGGCTCCCGGCTCCCTCCTACGAGCAGTACTTC
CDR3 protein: CSARLPAPSYEQYF

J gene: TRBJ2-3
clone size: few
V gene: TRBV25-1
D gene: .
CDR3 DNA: TGTGCCAGCAGTTCCGTAGGGACAGATACGCAGTATTTT
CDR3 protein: CASSSVGTDTQYF

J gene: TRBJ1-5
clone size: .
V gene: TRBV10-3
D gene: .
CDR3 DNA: TGTGCCATCAGTGAGTACAATCAGCCCCAGCATTTT
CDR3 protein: CAISEYNQPQHF

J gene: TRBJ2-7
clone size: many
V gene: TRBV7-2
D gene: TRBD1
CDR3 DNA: TGTGCCAGCAGCTACCGACAGGGTAATTACGAGCAGTACTTC
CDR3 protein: CASSYRQGNYEQYF

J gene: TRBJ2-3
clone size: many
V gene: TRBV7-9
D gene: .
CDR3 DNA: TGTGCCAGCATGAGGACACACGGCACAGATACGCAGTATTTT
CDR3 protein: CASMRTHGTDTQYF

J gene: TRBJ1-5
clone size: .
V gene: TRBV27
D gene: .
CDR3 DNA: TGTGCCAGCAGTTCCTCCGGCAGGGGAGGTCAGCCCCAGCATTTT
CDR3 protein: CASSSSGRGGQPQHF

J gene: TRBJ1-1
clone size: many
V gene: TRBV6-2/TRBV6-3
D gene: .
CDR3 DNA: TGTGCCAGCAGCTACGCCTCGAGGAAGGGCGGTGAAGCTTTCTTT
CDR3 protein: CASSYASRKGGEAFF

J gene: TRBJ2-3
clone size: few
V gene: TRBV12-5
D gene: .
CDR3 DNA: TGTGCTAGTGGTTTGGGTTTCGTGGGAGACACAGATACGCAGTATTTT
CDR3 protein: CASGLGFVGDTDTQYF

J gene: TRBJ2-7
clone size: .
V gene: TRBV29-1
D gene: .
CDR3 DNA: TGCAGCGTTGGCCCCCAAAGCTCCTACGAGCAGTACTTC
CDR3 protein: CSVGPQSSYEQYF

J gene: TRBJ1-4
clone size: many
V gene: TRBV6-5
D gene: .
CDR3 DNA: TGTGCCAGCACCGACCGGGGAACTAATGAAAAACTGTTTTTT
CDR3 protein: CASTDRGTNEKLFF

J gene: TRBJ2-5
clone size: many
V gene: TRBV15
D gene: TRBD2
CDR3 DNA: TGTGCCACCAGCAGCAGAGAGGGACTAGGGACCCAGTACTTC
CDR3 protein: CATSSREGLGTQYF

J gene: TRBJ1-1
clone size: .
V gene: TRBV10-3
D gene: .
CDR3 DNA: TGTGCCATCAGTGCGACAGGCTCTGAGACTGAAGCTTTCTTT
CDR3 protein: CAISATGSETEAFF

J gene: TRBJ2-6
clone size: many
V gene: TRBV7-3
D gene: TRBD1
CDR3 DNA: TGTGCCAGCAGCCCGGGACAGGGGGTCAGGGGGGCCAACGTCCTGACTTTC
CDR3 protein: CASSPGQGVRGANVLTF

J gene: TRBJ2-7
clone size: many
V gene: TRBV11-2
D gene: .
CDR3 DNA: TGTGCCAGCAGCTTAGGTTGGGGGAACTCCTACGAGCAGTACTTC
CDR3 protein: CASSLGWGNSYEQYF

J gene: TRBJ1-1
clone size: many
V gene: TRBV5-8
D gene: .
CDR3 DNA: TGTGCCAGCAGCCACTACAGGGAAATGAACACTGAAGCTTTCTTT
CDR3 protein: CASSHYREMNTEAFF

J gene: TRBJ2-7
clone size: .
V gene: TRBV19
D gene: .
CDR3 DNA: TGTGCCAGTGGTTTGGGGGTGGGGTACGAGCAGTACTTC
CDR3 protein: CASGLGVGYEQYF

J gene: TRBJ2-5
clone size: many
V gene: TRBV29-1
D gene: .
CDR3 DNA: TGCAGCGTTGAATATACATTGGGAGAGACCCAGTACTTC
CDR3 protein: CSVEYTLGETQYF

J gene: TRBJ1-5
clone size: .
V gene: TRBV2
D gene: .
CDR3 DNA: TGTGCCAGCAGTGTAGGACTAGCGGGAGGGTATGAGCATTTT
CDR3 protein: CASSVGLAGGYEHF

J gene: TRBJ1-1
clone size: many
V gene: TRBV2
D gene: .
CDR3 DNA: TGTGCCAGCACGGGGACTTGGTGGGCTTTCTTT
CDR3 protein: CASTGTWWAFF

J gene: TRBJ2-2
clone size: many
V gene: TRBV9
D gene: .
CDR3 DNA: TGTGCCAGCAGCGTAGCTCGGGGGACTCTAAACACCGGGGAGCTGTTTTTT
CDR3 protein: CASSVARGTLNTGELFF

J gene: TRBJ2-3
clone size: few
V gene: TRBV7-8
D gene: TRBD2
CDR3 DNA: TGTGCCAGCAGCTTTCTCGGCGGGAGAGATACGCAGTATTTT
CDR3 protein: CASSFLGGRDTQYF

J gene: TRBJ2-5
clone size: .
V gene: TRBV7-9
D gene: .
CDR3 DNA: TGTGCCAGCAGCTTAGACCTCAGCGAGACCCAGTACTTC
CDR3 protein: CASSLDLSETQYF

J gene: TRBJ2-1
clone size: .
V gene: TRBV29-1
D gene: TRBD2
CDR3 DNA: TGCAGCGTTGCCAGACTAGCGGGAGAAGATGAGCAGTTCTTC
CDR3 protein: CSVARLAGEDEQFF

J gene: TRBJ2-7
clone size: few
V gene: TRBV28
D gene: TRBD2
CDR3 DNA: TGTGCCAGCAGTTTATACGGACTAGCGGGAGACGAGCAGTACTTC
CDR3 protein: CASSLYGLAGDEQYF

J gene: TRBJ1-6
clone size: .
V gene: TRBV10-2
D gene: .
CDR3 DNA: TGCGCCAGCAGTGACCCGAACTTTGGTTCACCCCTCCACTTT
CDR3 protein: CASSDPNFGSPLHF